Below are 4 T cell receptor beta chains sequenced from a single sample in a study of PD-L1 blockade in urothelial cancer. Using immunoSEQ multiplex PCR, the repertoire was profiled, and TCRdb retains in-frame clones only, with some absent. The table lists approximately 100,000 clones, 90% to 95% of them singletons. The specimen comprised PBMCs, sampled around atezolizumab (anti-PD-L1) treatment. These receptors all come from a woman older than 75 with urothelial cancer.

The chain combines TRBV12-1 with TRBJ2-1; TRBD2 is the table's D call, not checked against the DNA. TRBV12-1 is deemed a pseudogene. The CDR3 has 15 residues. CDR3 in amino acids: CASSFSSGRENEQFF. The CDR3 DNA reads TGTGCCAGCAGCTTTTCTAGCGGGAGAGAAAATGAGCAGTTCTTC.

The gene calls are TRBV9 and TRBJ1-1, with 8 bases lining up with TRBD1. The CDR3 is 16 amino acids. Germline loops: CDR1 SGDLS, CDR2 YYNGEE. V shed 4 bases, J shed 0 bases, and the junction held 8 bases outside the gene matches. The CDR3 DNA reads as TGTGCCAGCAGCATAGGACAGGGATGGGTGAACACTGAAGCTTTCTTT. Protein sequence: CASSIGQGWVNTEAFF.

The gene calls are TRBV9 and TRBJ2-5; D might be TRBD2 (7 bases). V was cut by 4 bases and J by 1 base, with 14 bases left in between. CDR1 and CDR2 from the germline V gene are SGDLS and YYNGEE. The CDR3 is 15 residues long. The CDR3 sequence is CASSPGGQRQETQYF. The CDR3 nucleotides are TGTGCCAGCAGCCCCGGGGGGCAGCGCCAAGAGACCCAGTACTTC.

In its sample, this clone was seen a few times. The same CDR3 is also encoded by other DNA sequences in this sample. The chain joins TRBV19 to TRBJ1-1, with D possibly matching TRBD1 (5 bases). The CDR3 has 14 residues. Germline V gene sequence: CDR1 LNHDA, CDR2 SQIVND (reference sequence). V shed 3 bases and J shed 1 base, with 9 bases lying between them. The CDR3 DNA sequence: TGTGCCAGTAGTATCAGGCAGGGGAACACTGAAGCTTTCTTT. Amino acids: CASSIRQGNTEAFF.